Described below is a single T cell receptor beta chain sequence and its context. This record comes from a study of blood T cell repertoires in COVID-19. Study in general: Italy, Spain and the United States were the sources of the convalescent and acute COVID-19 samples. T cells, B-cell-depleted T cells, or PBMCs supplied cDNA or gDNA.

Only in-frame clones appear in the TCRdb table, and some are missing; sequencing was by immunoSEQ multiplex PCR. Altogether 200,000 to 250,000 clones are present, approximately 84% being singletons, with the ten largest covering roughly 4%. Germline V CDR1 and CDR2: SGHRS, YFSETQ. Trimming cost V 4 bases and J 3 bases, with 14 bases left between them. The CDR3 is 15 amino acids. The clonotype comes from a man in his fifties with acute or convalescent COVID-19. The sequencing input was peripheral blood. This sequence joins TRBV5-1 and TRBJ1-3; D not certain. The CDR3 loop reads CASSIEAGRGNTIYF. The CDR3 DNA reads TGCGCCAGCAGCATCGAAGCGGGTCGTGGAAACACCATATATTTT.